Presented here are 24 T cell receptor beta chains from one specimen sequenced in a study of T cell repertoires in cytomegalovirus infection. For these receptors, no antigen is known. TCRdb reprocessed the reads via MiXCR and lists one record per CDR3 protein. The sample has roughly 990,000 distinct CDR3 sequences, around a third seen once. Sequenced here: cultured CD8+ T cells from PBMCs, sampled from culture after CMV antigen stimulation. These TCRs come from a human donor in good health (CMV status not recorded). Some clones in this sample may be carry-over from other donors' samples.

This clonotype was seen only a few times. The V and J genes are TRBV28 and TRBJ2-7; D perhaps matches TRBD2 (7 bases). V was clipped by 3 bases and J by 4 bases, with 13 bases between them. In germline, CDR1 is MDHEN, CDR2 SYDVKM. CDR3 length equals 14 residues. CDR3 DNA sequence: TGTGCCAGCAGTTTTGGGGGGGGGACATACGAGCAGTACGTC. Protein product: CASSFGGGTYEQYV.

This clonotype was counted at least ten times. The chain uses TRBV27 and TRBJ1-5; D remains unclear. Trimming removed 1 base at V and 2 bases at J, with 6 bases between. The length of the CDR3 is 14 residues. Germline V CDR1 and CDR2: MNHEY, SMNVEV (reference sequence). The chain's CDR3 is CASSLFWGNQPQHF. The CDR3 region has the DNA TGTGCCAGCAGTTTATTCTGGGGCAATCAGCCCCAGCATTTT.

In this sample, this clonotype turned up a few times. The chain employs TRBV6-1 and TRBJ2-3; no firm D call. The CDR3 has 12 amino acids. Germline CDR1 and CDR2: MNHNS and SASEGT. Trimming shortened V by 3 bases and J by 6 bases, and 7 bases separated the two germline ends. CDR3 nucleotides: TGTGCCAGCAGTGACCCGCTCGATACGCAGTATTTT. Translating gives CASSDPLDTQYF.

This rearrangement joins TRBV4-2 to TRBJ2-7; weak D call: TRBD1 (6 bases). Between the trimmed V and J ends, which lost 0 bases and 10 bases, there was a span of 16 bases. The CDR3 covers 14 residues. Germline-derived CDR1 and CDR2 are LGHNA and YNFKEQ. The CDR3 here is CASSQEPGQRPQYF. DNA for the CDR3: TGTGCCAGCAGCCAAGAACCGGGACAACGCCCCCAGTACTTC.

The chain carries TRBV4-1 and TRBJ2-5; 9 nucleotides match TRBD2. CDR1 is MGHRA and CDR2 is YSYEKL in the germline V gene. The CDR3 extends over 14 amino acids. V was clipped by 1 base and J by 5 bases; unmatched bases: 2. CDR3 sequence: CASSQVGTSETQYF. In DNA, the CDR3 is TGCGCCAGCAGCCAAGTGGGGACTAGCGAGACCCAGTACTTC.

The rearrangement links TRBV19 to TRBJ2-7; a weak D match, TRBD1 (6 bases). CDR3 length: 16 residues. Trimming removed 3 bases at V and 0 bases at J, with 15 bases between. Germline V gives CDR1 LNHDA, CDR2 SQIVND (reference sequence). Written as DNA, the CDR3 is TGTGCCAGTAGTATCTGGGATGACAGGAGCTCCTACGAGCAGTACTTC. This translates into CASSIWDDRSSYEQYF.

A word on this clonotype: The junction does not match germline at one end; this may be a read error. This rearrangement joins TRBV9 to TRBJ1-1; TRBD1 might be the D (6 bases). CDR1 and CDR2 from the germline V gene are SGDLS and YYNGEE. The CDR3 length is 16 residues. DNA of the CDR3: TGTGTCAGCAGCCACGGGGACAAGGCGATGAACACTGAAGCTTTCTTT. Encoded protein: CVSSHGDKAMNTEAFF.

The chain uses TRBV10-3 and TRBJ2-7, with TRBD1 matching over 9 bases. The V gene's germline CDR1 is ENHRY and CDR2 SYGVKD. The trim removed 3 bases at V and 3 bases at J, leaving 9 bases unmatched. The CDR3 sequence is 16 residues long. This CDR3 is CAISDTTRDRDYEQYV. The CDR3 coding sequence is TGTGCCATCAGTGATACCACCCGGGACAGGGACTACGAGCAGTACGTC.

This clonotype came up once. The V gene is TRBV20-1, the J gene TRBJ1-2; possible D gene TRBD1, 5 bases. Per the germline V gene, CDR1 is DFQATT and CDR2 is SNEGSKA (reference sequence). V was pared by 6 bases and J by 8 bases, with 19 bases between. This CDR3 has 13 residues. The DNA for the CDR3 is TGCAGTGCGCCTACGAGGGACCAGAGGGGCTACACCTTC. Encoded protein: CSAPTRDQRGYTF.

The rearrangement links TRBV6-6 to TRBJ2-1, with no clear D. Germline V CDR1 and CDR2: MNHNY, SVGAGI (reference sequence). Trimming shortened V by 2 bases and J by 4 bases, and 12 bases separated the two germline ends. CDR3 length equals 15 residues. This CDR3 reads CASSYSQMGYNEQFF. As DNA, the CDR3 is TGTGCCAGCAGTTACAGCCAAATGGGTTACAATGAGCAGTTCTTC.

The rearrangement uses TRBV20-1 and TRBJ2-7; 9 bases are shared with TRBD1. The V gene end was trimmed by 2 bases and the J gene end by 4 bases; junction bases not matched to a gene: 9. Germline V gene sequence: CDR1 DFQATT, CDR2 SNEGSKA (reference sequence). This CDR3 has 15 amino acids. The CDR3 protein is CSARPWDRDSYEQYF. DNA for the CDR3: TGCAGTGCTAGACCCTGGGACAGGGATTCGTACGAGCAGTACTTC.

V and J are TRBV2 and TRBJ2-2, with D possibly TRBD1 on 6 matching bases. CDR1 SNHLY and CDR2 FYNNEI come from the germline V gene. V was cut by 6 bases and J by 0 bases, with 8 bases left in between. The CDR3 contains 14 residues. CDR3 bases: TGTGCCAGCAGAGGGACATCGAACACCGGGGAGCTGTTTTTT. Amino acid sequence: CASRGTSNTGELFF.

The J gene is TRBJ1-2, the V gene TRBV6-5; 7 bases map to TRBD1. J lost 4 bases, V lost 0 bases, and 8 bases had no gene match. This CDR3 has 16 residues. Looked up from germline, CDR1 is MNHEY and CDR2 is SVGAGI. DNA of the CDR3: TGTGCCAGCAGTTACTCGGCCCAGGGGGGGTTCTATGGCTACACCTTC. It encodes CASSYSAQGGFYGYTF.

The chain recombines TRBV6-1 with TRBJ1-2; D remains unclear. The germline V and J ends were trimmed by 3 bases and 4 bases, with 6 bases remaining between them. The CDR3 is 12 residues long. Germline V lookup: CDR1 MNHNS, CDR2 SASEGT. CDR3 loop: CASSDRLYGYTF. The CDR3 DNA sequence: TGTGCCAGCAGTGACAGACTCTATGGCTACACCTTC.

The chain combines TRBV7-9 with TRBJ1-4, with D hard to call. Germline V lookup: CDR1 SEHNR, CDR2 FQNEAQ (reference sequence). This CDR3 contains 13 residues. V was trimmed by 5 bases and J by 6 bases, leaving 10 bases between them. The CDR3 DNA reads as TGTGCCAGCAGCGAGACGGGAGATGAAAAACTGTTTTTT. It codes for CASSETGDEKLFF.

The rearrangement joins TRBV27 to TRBJ1-2, with D unclear. The V end lost 7 bases, the J end lost 4 bases, and 13 bases lay between the germline ends. CDR1 is MNHEY and CDR2 is SMNVEV in the germline V gene (reference sequence). CDR3 length: 13 amino acids. The CDR3 nucleotides are TGTGCCAGCACCCCCCTGGGAGGCTATGGCTACACCTTC. Translation: CASTPLGGYGYTF.

This clonotype was recorded many times. The chain joins TRBV7-6 to TRBJ2-7; D not certain. The CDR3 is 13 residues long. CDR1 is SGHVS, CDR2 FNYEAQ, per germline. The germline V and J ends were trimmed by 4 bases and 4 bases, with 11 bases remaining between them. Here the CDR3 DNA reads TGTGCCAGCAGCTCATACATGGATTACGAGCAGTACGTC. The encoded protein is CASSSYMDYEQYV.

The V and J genes are TRBV7-9 and TRBJ2-7; D perhaps matches TRBD1 (5 bases). The CDR3 loop spans 14 amino acids. V lost 5 bases to trimming and J lost 2 bases, with 13 bases between them. Germline CDR1 is SEHNR and CDR2 is FQNEAQ (reference sequence). The CDR3 DNA reads TGTGCCAGCAGCACGACAGTAGGAACCTACGAGCAGTACTTC. Translated, it gives CASSTTVGTYEQYF. The whole variable domain, remainder taken from reference TRBV7-9 and TRBJ2-7, is DTGVSQNPRHKITKRGQNVTFRCDPISEHNRLYWYRQTLGQGPEFLTYFQNEAQLEKSRLLSDRFSAERPKGSFSTLEIQRTEQGDSAMYLCASSTTVGTYEQYFGPGTRLTVT.

This clonotype was seen at least ten times. The chain recombines TRBV7-2 with TRBJ2-1, with 9 bases identical to TRBD1. The V and J ends lost 5 bases and 1 base, in that order; junction bases with no gene match: 9. This CDR3 region has 17 residues. Germline assignment: CDR1 SGHTA and CDR2 FQGNSA. For the CDR3, the DNA is TGTGCCAGCAGCACCGGACAGGGGTCGCCTTCCTACAATGAGCAGTTCTTC. Its translation: CASSTGQGSPSYNEQFF. The entire variable domain, with the rest obtained from reference TRBV7-2 and TRBJ2-1, is as follows: GAGVSQSPSNKVTEKGKDVELRCDPISGHTALYWYRQSLGQGLEFLIYFQGNSAPDKSGLPSDRFSAERTGGSVSTLTIQRTQQEDSAVYLCASSTGQGSPSYNEQFFGPGTRLTVL.

This clonotype was found a few times. The V call is TRBV12-3 or TRBV12-4, the J call TRBJ2-5; tentative D call: TRBD2 (7 bases). V gave up 1 base and J gave up 2 bases, with 14 bases separating them. The CDR3 totals 16 residues. CDR3 loop: CASSLGGGAGQETQYF. DNA for the CDR3: TGTGCCAGCAGTTTAGGGGGGGGGGCAGGGCAAGAGACCCAGTACTTC.

The gene calls are TRBV7-9 and TRBJ1-2; D gene ambiguous. CDR1 SEHNR and CDR2 FQNEAQ come from the germline V gene (reference sequence). CDR3 size: 14 residues. Trimming took off 5 bases at V and 4 bases at J, with 14 bases between the two ends. The CDR3 DNA reads as TGTGCCAGCAGCGCCGTACCGGGAACCTATGGCTACACCTTC. Encoded protein: CASSAVPGTYGYTF.

This clonotype was counted only a few times. The chain links TRBV6-4 to TRBJ1-2; no definite D call. Trimming shortened V by 0 bases and J by 3 bases, and 17 bases separated the two germline ends. Per germline, CDR1 MRHNA and CDR2 SNTAGT. This CDR3 comprises 17 residues. CDR3 amino acids: CASSDSTFLGSYYGYTF. Written as DNA, the CDR3 is TGTGCCAGCAGTGACTCGACATTTTTGGGCAGCTACTATGGCTACACCTTC.

This clonotype came up a few times. This rearrangement joins TRBV7-6 to TRBJ2-7; D ambiguous. Germline V gene lookup returns CDR1 SGHVS and CDR2 FNYEAQ. The CDR3 covers 14 residues. In nucleotides, the CDR3 is TGTGCTAGCAGTTCATTGAGAGGCTTCTACGAGCAGTACGTC. Translation gives CASSSLRGFYEQYV.

The J gene is TRBJ2-2, the V gene TRBV20-1; 7 bases fit TRBD1. Germline CDR1 DFQATT, CDR2 SNEGSKA (reference sequence). V dropped 4 bases and J dropped 3; count of bases not matched to a gene: 14. The CDR3 consists of 17 residues. The CDR3 reads CSAIPRGDSPYTGELFF. The CDR3 nucleotides are TGCAGTGCTATTCCCCGAGGGGACAGCCCCTACACCGGGGAGCTGTTTTTT.